A single T cell receptor beta chain is shown here with its context. Its antigen has not been determined. One base away there is no much larger clone; base qualities are not given. Collaborating institutions collected whole blood in K2EDTA tubes following their own protocols. For TCRbeta analysis, collaborators shipped samples as frozen whole blood, isolated PBMCs, or DNA extracted from either of those sample types. This specimen belongs to a study of blood T cell repertoires in COVID-19 (dated by TCRdb to 2018 to 2021). Some background on the complete study: Samples from collaborators originated in the United States, Italy and Spain and spanned both the acute and convalescent phases of COVID-19. The prospective study material was composed of cDNA or gDNA derived from T cells, B-cell-depleted T cells, or PBMCs. The samples were drawn from the first 160 participants of the ongoing ImmuneRACE study and from more than 1,000 subjects provided by 6 global collaborators. The repertoires were released in a freely available public database meant as a resource for research on the immune response to SARS-CoV-2. The sample metadata nearly always contained a de-identified subject ID, COVID-19 status, age in years and sex. The dataset comprised deeply sampled blood TCRbeta repertoires from subjects exposed to, actively infected with, or recovered from COVID-19. Where HLA class I and class II types were available, the types were taken from metadata supplied by the sample provider, not from assay-based typing. The paper's findings and limits, for the study overall: The amount of clinical and demographic metadata varied by source and participant and was provided uncurated.

From cysteine to phenylalanine, the CDR3 is 14 amino acids long. Here the CDR3 DNA is all that survives: 42 bases in frame from base 1. Based on the germline V gene, the CDR1 and CDR2 sequences are SNHLY and FYNNEI. Germline trimming amounts to 7 bases on V and 3 bases on J, with 5 as the count of junction bases outside the gene matches. TCRbeta CDR3 regions were amplified from genomic DNA using the immunoSEQ Assay, a bias-controlled multiplex PCR. As for the original processing: Within the assay, amplification of reference gene primers was used to estimate how many nucleated cells each sample contained. Sequence reads were collapsed and filtered to measure the absolute abundance of every unique TCRbeta CDR3 rearrangement. Productive Simpson clonality was computed per sample as the square root of Simpson's diversity index over productive rearrangements. This immuneACCESS table, as held by TCRdb, lists in-frame sequences with V and J called but not all clones. Of the missing ones, under half trace to an unresolved V gene in checked studies; the others have no known cause. For V, J and clone size, that table is used; D and trimming come from the DNA. For this sample the table gives roughly 230,000 clones, of which roughly 83% were detected only once. 27% of the sample is in the top ten clones.

The sequence came from a man aged 35 to 55 with acute or convalescent COVID-19. Sequenced input: peripheral blood. The rearranged chain carries TRBV2 and TRBJ2-7, and 11 bases in between align with TRBD2. This receptor has the CDR3 CASIRTSGHYEQYF. The sequenced DNA: TGTGCCAGCATCAGGACTAGCGGGCACTACGAGCAGTACTTC. With all but the CDR3 taken from the reference TRBV2 and TRBJ2-7 genes, the full variable domain is: EPEVTQTPSHQVTQMGQEVILRCVPISNHLYFYWYRQILGQKVEFLVSFYNNEISEKSEIFDDQFSVERPDGSNFTLKIRSTKLEDSAMYFCASIRTSGHYEQYFGPGTRLTVT.